These 30 T cell receptor beta chains share one sample of origin, sequenced in a study of OX40 agonist ivuxolimab in advanced cancers. Library generation was performed with the immunoSEQ multiplex PCR assay. TCRdb took over this immuneACCESS table, retaining in-frame rearrangements with V and J assigned. Such tables are incomplete; in checked studies, under half of the missing clones stem from an unresolved V gene, and the remainder is unexplained. This sample gives 50,000 or so clones in total; 89% of them show up just once. Roughly 6% of the sample belongs to the ten largest clones. Source: CD4+ or CD8+ T cells sorted from blood, taken in a trial of the OX40 agonist ivuxolimab. These receptor sequences come from an adult with an advanced solid tumor such as melanoma, head and neck, liver or kidney cancer.

The chain is built from TRBV6-6 and TRBJ1-2; D perhaps matches TRBD1 (5 bases). The germline V gene encodes CDR1 MNHNY and CDR2 SVGAGI (reference sequence). The CDR3 runs 14 residues. Trimming stripped 6 bases from V and 3 bases from J, with 14 bases between. This CDR3 reads CASSDQGGYYGYTF. The CDR3, as DNA: TGTGCCAGCAGCGACCAGGGCGGATACTATGGCTACACCTTC.

This chain connects TRBV2 to TRBJ2-1; 8 bases are a match to TRBD1. The CDR3 sequence is 15 residues long. The V gene end was trimmed by 3 bases and the J gene end by 4 bases; junction bases not matched to a gene: 5. CDR1 and CDR2 from the germline V gene are SNHLY and FYNNEI. Written as DNA, the CDR3 is TGTGCCAGCAGTGAGACCAGGGGGCCTTACAATGAGCAGTTCTTC. Its protein product is CASSETRGPYNEQFF.

Only one count was recorded for this clone. The genes are TRBV4-1 and TRBJ2-2; maybe TRBD2 (5 bases). The CDR3 runs to 15 residues. Germline assignment: CDR1 MGHRA and CDR2 YSYEKL. Trimming removed 2 bases from V and 0 bases from J, with 7 bases in between. CDR3 nucleotides: TGCGCCAGCAGCCAACTCGGGGCGAACACCGGGGAGCTGTTTTTT. It is translated as CASSQLGANTGELFF.

J is TRBJ1-1 and V is TRBV11-1, with TRBD1 as a possible D gene (5 bases). V was trimmed by 3 bases and J by 4 bases, leaving 12 bases between them. Germline V gene data show CDR1 as SGHAT and CDR2 as FQDESV (reference sequence). The CDR3 is 14 amino acids. In DNA, the CDR3 is TGTGCCAGCAGCTTGGGGGGAGGCGGCACTGAAGCTTTCTTT. Its protein product is CASSLGGGGTEAFF.

The chain recombines TRBV5-4 with TRBJ1-2; possible D gene TRBD1, 6 bases. There are 14 residues in the CDR3. The germline V gene has CDR1 SGHNT and CDR2 YYREEE (reference sequence). Between the trimmed V and J ends, which lost 1 base and 8 bases, there was a span of 15 bases. DNA of the CDR3: TGTGCCAGCAGCTTGTGGGGGGGCTCTGGAGGCTACACCTTC. As protein: CASSLWGGSGGYTF.

The rearrangement uses TRBV7-3 and TRBJ2-2; unclear D gene. Germline CDR1 SGHTA, CDR2 FQGTGA. Trimming cost V 1 base and J 3 bases, with 0 bases left between them. The CDR3 runs 12 residues. The CDR3 protein is CASSLNTGELFF. Written as DNA, the CDR3 is TGTGCCAGCAGCTTAAACACCGGGGAGCTGTTTTTT. The whole variable domain, remainder taken from reference TRBV7-3 and TRBJ2-2, is GAGVSQTPSNKVTEKGKYVELRCDPISGHTALYWYRQSLGQGPEFLIYFQGTGAADDSGLPNDRFFAVRPEGSVSTLKIQRTERGDSAVYLCASSLNTGELFFGEGSRLTVL.

V gene TRBV29-1 combines with J gene TRBJ2-1, with 10 bases matching TRBD1. The J segment lost 6 bases and the V segment lost 7 bases, leaving 12 bases of the junction unmatched. Per germline, CDR1 SQVTM and CDR2 ANQGSEA. CDR3 length: 15 amino acids. The CDR3 here is CSAESGTGVINEQFF. The CDR3 coding sequence is TGCAGCGCCGAATCCGGGACAGGGGTGATCAATGAGCAGTTCTTC.

This rearrangement joins TRBV27 to TRBJ1-1, with a possible D match to TRBD1 (5 bases). The length of the CDR3 is 14 residues. The V end lost 6 bases, the J end lost 5 bases, and 16 bases lay between the germline ends. Germline V lookup: CDR1 MNHEY, CDR2 SMNVEV (reference sequence). CDR3 amino acids: CASSRVGVWTEAFF. CDR3 bases: TGTGCCAGCAGCCGAGTAGGGGTGTGGACTGAAGCTTTCTTT.

This chain connects TRBV9 to TRBJ2-3; D not resolved. CDR1 and CDR2 (germline): SGDLS, YYNGEE. The CDR3 has 14 residues. V was pared by 0 bases and J by 5 bases, with 10 bases between. The CDR3 nucleotides read TGTGCCAGCAGCGTAGCTGGAACGGGAGATACGCAGTATTTT. Protein: CASSVAGTGDTQYF.

This chain uses TRBV19 with TRBJ2-1; D ambiguous. Germline V gene lookup returns CDR1 LNHDA and CDR2 SQIVND (reference sequence). This CDR3 has 11 amino acids. Trimming pared 5 bases from V and 1 base from J, leaving 0 bases between. The CDR3 loop reads CASSSYNEQFF. The CDR3 coding sequence is TGTGCCAGTAGTTCCTACAATGAGCAGTTCTTC.

The genes are TRBV5-6 and TRBJ1-2; D unresolved. This CDR3 region has 13 residues. The V and J ends lost 0 bases and 2 bases respectively, with 5 bases between them. The germline V gene encodes CDR1 SGHDT and CDR2 YYEEEE. CDR3 loop: CASSLEGNYGYTF. Here the CDR3 DNA reads TGTGCCAGCAGCTTGGAAGGGAACTATGGCTACACCTTC.

The J gene is TRBJ1-1, the V gene TRBV7-6; 7 bases agree with TRBD1. Unmatched junction bases numbered 9, after V lost 5 bases and J lost 0 bases. CDR1 is SGHVS and CDR2 is FNYEAQ in the germline V gene. The CDR3 runs 16 residues. The CDR3 nucleotides read TGTGCCAGCAGCCCCCGGGACAGTCCATTGAACACTGAAGCTTTCTTT. It translates to CASSPRDSPLNTEAFF.

The chain couples TRBV4-1 to TRBJ2-2; 9 bases are a match to TRBD2. The ends lost 2 bases at V and 6 bases at J; junction bases unmatched: 7. Germline V gives CDR1 MGHRA, CDR2 YSYEKL. This CDR3 region has 16 residues. The CDR3 DNA sequence: TGCGCCAGCAGCCAACCGGGACTAGCTGAGGCCGGGGAGCTGTTTTTT. This codes for CASSQPGLAEAGELFF.

The chain is built from TRBV7-7 and TRBJ2-5; either TRBD1 or TRBD2 may fit D (6 bases each). The CDR3 has 16 amino acids. V lost 3 bases and J lost 3, with 17 bases in between. The V gene's germline CDR1 is SSHAT and CDR2 FNYEAQ (reference sequence). The CDR3 nucleotides are TGTGCCAGCAGCTTTGGGGGGCTTGGGCCGGAAGAGACCCAGTACTTC. Translating gives CASSFGGLGPEETQYF.

The J gene is TRBJ2-1, the V gene TRBV4-3; TRBD2 matches at 10 bases. CDR3 size: 16 residues. With 1 base clipped from V and 8 bases from J, the junction kept 8 bases outside the gene matches. Germline lookup yields CDR1 LGHNA and CDR2 YSLEER. CDR3 DNA: TGCGCCAGCAGCCAAGGGCCGGGACTAGCGAGTGATGAGCAGTTCTTC. It translates to CASSQGPGLASDEQFF.

This chain joins TRBV7-7 and TRBJ2-1, with 7 bases that match TRBD2. Germline values: CDR1 SSHAT, CDR2 FNYEAQ (reference sequence). This CDR3 has 16 amino acids. The J segment lost 0 bases and the V segment lost 5 bases, leaving 7 bases of the junction unmatched. In DNA, the CDR3 is TGTGCCAGCAGCCCAAGGGAGGGCCCCTCCTACAATGAGCAGTTCTTC. Translation gives CASSPREGPSYNEQFF.

This clone was seen a handful of times. The chain is built from TRBV6-6 and TRBJ2-5; 12 bases are a match to TRBD1. CDR3 length: 15 amino acids. V shed 4 bases and J 5 bases; nucleotides not matched to a gene: 5. Germline CDR1 and CDR2: MNHNY and SVGAGI (reference sequence). CDR3 in DNA: TGTGCCAGCAGTTCCCGGGACAGGGGGCCGGAGACCCAGTACTTC. Protein: CASSSRDRGPETQYF.

J is TRBJ1-1 and V is TRBV7-9; D is ambiguous. Deletions cut 1 base from V and 5 bases from J, with 11 bases between. There are 14 residues in the CDR3. CDR1 and CDR2 (germline): SEHNR, FQNEAQ (reference sequence). The CDR3 coding sequence is TGTGCCAGCAGCTTAGTTGTCAGCTTTACTGAAGCTTTCTTT. Residues: CASSLVVSFTEAFF.

V is TRBV7-8 and J is TRBJ2-4, with D possibly being TRBD1 (5 bases). The germline V gene has CDR1 SGHVS and CDR2 FQNEAQ. Trimming took off 0 bases at V and 7 bases at J, with 16 bases between the two ends. The CDR3 covers 16 residues. The CDR3 DNA reads TGTGCCAGCAGCTTAGCACCCCAGGGCCCACTTAACATTCAGTACTTC. Its translation: CASSLAPQGPLNIQYF.

Comments on this clone: Within the sample, other DNA sequences also encode this same CDR3. This rearrangement joins TRBV6-1 to TRBJ1-1; no firm D call. Trimming took 3 bases from V and 1 from J, leaving 6 bases between them. The CDR3 length is 13 residues. CDR1 is MNHNS and CDR2 is SASEGT in the germline V gene. The CDR3 loop reads CASSDGPNTEAFF. In nucleotides, the CDR3 is TGTGCCAGCAGTGACGGACCGAACACTGAAGCTTTCTTT.

The rearrangement uses TRBV7-2 and TRBJ2-7; perhaps TRBD1 as D (6 bases). Deletions cut 1 base from V and 3 bases from J, with 13 bases between. Germline-derived CDR1 and CDR2 are SGHTA and FQGNSA. The CDR3 runs 15 residues. The CDR3 reads CASSLDLGTIYEQYF. For the CDR3, the DNA is TGTGCCAGCAGCTTAGACCTTGGGACAATCTACGAGCAGTACTTC.

The rearrangement uses TRBV27 and TRBJ2-5, with D uncertain. V was clipped by 5 bases and J by 4 bases, with 17 bases between them. This CDR3 region has 15 residues. From germline, CDR1 is MNHEY and CDR2 SMNVEV (reference sequence). CDR3 in amino acids: CASSPLFEEVETQYF. Written as DNA, the CDR3 is TGTGCCAGCAGTCCCCTCTTTGAGGAAGTAGAGACCCAGTACTTC.

CDR3 region: CASSDLSVAGFDNEQFF. The CDR3 coding sequence is TGTGCCAGCAGTGACCTGTCTGTGGCAGGGTTTGACAATGAGCAGTTCTTC. The V gene is TRBV6-1, the J gene TRBJ2-1; tentative D call: TRBD1 (5 bases). Trimming stripped 3 bases from V and 5 bases from J, with 20 bases between. The CDR3 is 17 residues long. Germline assignment: CDR1 MNHNS and CDR2 SASEGT.

The chain uses TRBV6-1 and TRBJ1-1, with unresolved D. The CDR3 covers 15 residues. CDR1 MNHNS and CDR2 SASEGT come from the germline V gene. Trimming shortened V by 2 bases and J by 5 bases, and 15 bases separated the two germline ends. CDR3 sequence reads: CASSERRVLDTEAFF. The CDR3 coding sequence is TGTGCCAGCAGTGAACGGAGGGTCTTAGATACTGAAGCTTTCTTT.

V gene TRBV7-9 combines with J gene TRBJ1-1, with D possibly matching TRBD1 (6 bases). The germline V and J ends were trimmed by 2 bases and 11 bases, with 24 bases remaining between them. CDR1 and CDR2 (germline): SEHNR, FQNEAQ (reference sequence). The CDR3 spans 16 residues. The chain's CDR3 is CASSLPLTGGEQGAFF. CDR3 nucleotides: TGTGCCAGCAGCTTACCGTTGACAGGAGGAGAGCAAGGGGCTTTCTTT.

The chain couples TRBV25-1 to TRBJ1-1; 8 bases are a match to TRBD1. The CDR3 contains 13 residues. V lost 4 bases, J lost 6 bases, and 4 bases stayed unmatched. CDR1 is MGHDK and CDR2 is SYGVNS in the germline V gene. Written as DNA, the CDR3 is TGTGCCAGCAGTGGAGAGGGACAGGCTGAAGCTTTCTTT. Translating it yields CASSGEGQAEAFF.

This rearrangement joins TRBV27 to TRBJ1-2; 9 bases align to TRBD1. Unmatched junction bases numbered 7, after V lost 6 bases and J lost 5 bases. This CDR3 spans 14 amino acids. Looked up from germline, CDR1 is MNHEY and CDR2 is SMNVEV (reference sequence). Written as DNA, the CDR3 is TGTGCCAGCAGCGTCACAGGGGGCCGGTATGGCTACACCTTC. It encodes CASSVTGGRYGYTF.

This rearrangement joins TRBV28 to TRBJ1-3; 7 bases agree with TRBD1. The germline gives CDR1 MDHEN, CDR2 SYDVKM. The CDR3 totals 16 residues. With 5 bases clipped from V and 6 bases from J, the junction kept 13 bases outside the gene matches. The CDR3 sequence: CASSTRQGSRENTIYF. The CDR3 DNA sequence: TGTGCCAGCAGTACCCGACAGGGTTCGAGGGAAAACACCATATATTTT.

The table lists this clone with a few counts. This chain uses TRBV28 with TRBJ1-3; 8 bases are a match to TRBD1. The V and J ends lost 7 bases and 5 bases, in that order; junction bases with no gene match: 7. This CDR3 spans 14 amino acids. CDR1 is MDHEN, CDR2 SYDVKM, per germline. The CDR3 protein is CASNPTGERNTIYF. CDR3 nucleotide sequence: TGTGCCAGCAATCCGACAGGGGAAAGAAACACCATATATTTT.

J is TRBJ1-4 and V is TRBV13; tentative D call: TRBD1 (6 bases). Germline V CDR1 and CDR2: PRHDT, FYEKMQ (reference sequence). CDR3 size: 15 residues. Trimming stripped 5 bases from V and 7 bases from J, with 17 bases between. The CDR3 is CASSTGGTGPEKLFF. CDR3 in DNA: TGTGCCAGCAGCACAGGAGGCACAGGGCCTGAAAAACTGTTTTTT.